The 11 T cell receptor beta chains below all came from one sample that was sequenced in a study of blood T cell repertoires in COVID-19. The protocol was immunoSEQ multiplex PCR, while the TCRdb copy is restricted to in-frame clones and leaves out a portion. The sample has more than 90,000 clones, 87% seen once. Specimen: peripheral blood. Receptors were obtained from a human donor in a cohort sampled during active COVID-19.

This clone was seen more than once but under ten times. The J gene is TRBJ1-1, the V gene TRBV10-1; TRBD1 might be the D (6 bases). The CDR3 is 13 residues long. The germline CDR1 and CDR2 sequences are WNHNN and SYGVQD (reference sequence). The V end lost 7 bases, the J end lost 1 base, and 10 bases lay between the germline ends. The chain's CDR3 is CASTTGENTEAFF. The CDR3 DNA reads as TGCGCCAGCACGACAGGCGAGAACACTGAAGCTTTCTTT.

The gene calls are TRBV29-1 and TRBJ2-4; 9 bases fit TRBD1. The ends lost 2 bases at V and 5 bases at J; junction bases unmatched: 4. The CDR3 is 14 residues long. Germline lookup yields CDR1 SQVTM and CDR2 ANQGSEA. The CDR3 here is CSVERDRAQNIQYF. In DNA, the CDR3 is TGCAGCGTTGAACGGGACAGGGCACAAAACATTCAGTACTTC.

This clone came up once. The chain joins TRBV10-2 to TRBJ2-2; no clear D. The CDR3 consists of 15 residues. V was clipped by 0 bases and J by 7 bases, with 12 bases between them. The V gene's germline CDR1 is WSHSY and CDR2 SAAADI. CDR3 DNA: TGCGCCAGCAGTGAGTCGCCCGCAGTGGTCGGGGAGCTGTTTTTT. Translated: CASSESPAVVGELFF.

CDR3 sequence reads: CASSQTRDSLWGDTQYF. The CDR3 bases are TGTGCCAGCAGCCAAACTAGGGACAGCTTATGGGGAGATACGCAGTATTTT. The chain uses TRBV11-3 and TRBJ2-3, with 7 bases aligning to TRBD1. This CDR3 has 17 amino acids. V gave up 5 bases and J gave up 5 bases; unmatched junction bases: 16. Germline CDR1 reads SGHNT; CDR2 reads YENEEA.

This clone was detected only a few times. The CDR3 is CASRTGGSLNTEAFF. In DNA form, the CDR3 reads TGTGCCAGCAGGACAGGGGGCTCCCTGAACACTGAAGCTTTCTTT. This chain connects TRBV27 to TRBJ1-1; TRBD1 aligns across 10 bases. The CDR3 covers 15 residues. After removal of 6 bases from V and 0 bases from J, the junction contained 4 bases not matched to a gene. Germline V gives CDR1 MNHEY, CDR2 SMNVEV (reference sequence).

This clone has just one count. The chain has TRBV19 and TRBJ1-2; 8 nucleotides align to TRBD1. Trimming at V came to 4 bases and at J to 4 bases, leaving 5 bases not matched to a gene. This CDR3 comprises 14 residues. CDR1 is LNHDA and CDR2 is SQIVND in the germline V gene (reference sequence). In DNA form, the CDR3 reads TGTGCCAGTAGTAACAACAGGGGGGCCTATGGCTACACCTTC. Protein sequence: CASSNNRGAYGYTF.

The chain couples TRBV12-3 or TRBV12-4 to TRBJ2-3; perhaps TRBD1 as D (6 bases). V gave up 6 bases and J gave up 5 bases, with 12 bases separating them. This CDR3 spans 13 amino acids. CDR3: CASRLQGVDTQYF. The CDR3 nucleotides read TGTGCCAGCAGACTACAGGGAGTAGATACGCAGTATTTT.

This rearrangement joins TRBV28 to TRBJ1-5; 11 bases match TRBD1. The ends lost 3 bases at V and 5 bases at J; junction bases unmatched: 6. This CDR3 spans 16 amino acids. In germline, CDR1 is MDHEN, CDR2 SYDVKM. This chain's CDR3 is CASSLTGTGGDQPQHF. The CDR3 DNA follows: TGTGCCAGCAGTTTGACCGGGACAGGGGGTGATCAGCCCCAGCATTTT.

The chain carries TRBV19 and TRBJ1-5, with unresolved D. This CDR3 has 16 residues. The V gene lost 5 bases and the J gene lost 0 bases, with 14 bases spanning the gap. Germline CDR1 and CDR2: LNHDA and SQIVND (reference sequence). CDR3 sequence reads: CASSPEAGYSNQPQHF. As DNA, the CDR3 is TGTGCCAGTAGTCCCGAAGCGGGTTATAGCAATCAGCCCCAGCATTTT. Looking up the rest from reference TRBV19 and TRBJ1-5 gives the full variable domain: DGGITQSPKYLFRKEGQNVTLSCEQNLNHDAMYWYRQDPGQGLRLIYYSQIVNDFQKGDIAEGYSVSREKKESFPLTVTSAQKNPTAFYLCASSPEAGYSNQPQHFGDGTRLSIL.

The chain links TRBV9 to TRBJ2-7; a possible D gene is TRBD1 (5 bases). Germline V gives CDR1 SGDLS, CDR2 YYNGEE. The CDR3 runs 14 residues. Deletions cut 0 bases from V and 6 bases from J, with 13 bases between. In nucleotides, the CDR3 is TGTGCCAGCAGCGTAGCTAGTGCCCAGGGCGAGCAGTACTTC. Translated: CASSVASAQGEQYF.

This rearrangement joins TRBV27 to TRBJ2-7; perhaps TRBD1 as D (6 bases). Trimming took 3 bases from V and 0 from J, leaving 15 bases between them. The CDR3 has 16 residues. CDR1 is MNHEY and CDR2 is SMNVEV in the germline V gene (reference sequence). The CDR3 region is CASSLRGTGPSYEQYF. The CDR3 DNA sequence: TGTGCCAGCAGTTTGAGGGGTACAGGGCCCTCCTACGAGCAGTACTTC.